The 21 T cell receptor beta chains below all came from one sample that was sequenced in a study of blood T cell repertoires in COVID-19. The method was immunoSEQ multiplex PCR; TCRdb's version includes in-frame clones alone and lacks a portion of them. The sample has tens of thousands of clones, less than 90% seen once. Specimen: peripheral blood. Receptor source: a man between 60 and 75 years old with active COVID-19.

This chain links TRBV7-6 with TRBJ1-2; D is perhaps TRBD1 (5 bases). Germline V gives CDR1 SGHVS, CDR2 FNYEAQ. V was cut by 0 bases and J by 9 bases, with 20 bases left in between. The CDR3 length is 16 residues. The CDR3 DNA reads TGTGCCAGCAGCTTAGCGCCGCGCGCGACAGACTGGAGCTACACCTTC. Its protein is CASSLAPRATDWSYTF.

This clone came up once. This sequence joins TRBV7-9 and TRBJ1-2; TRBD1 matches 12 bases. Germline trimming cut 1 base from V and 6 bases from J; bases unmatched to any gene: 3. CDR3 size: 15 residues. In germline, CDR1 is SEHNR, CDR2 FQNEAQ (reference sequence). In nucleotides, the CDR3 is TGTGCCAGCAGCTTAGGCGGGACAGGGGGCGATGGCTACACCTTC. This codes for CASSLGGTGGDGYTF.

The genes are TRBV6-1 and TRBJ2-5; 7 bases agree with TRBD1. This CDR3 has 12 amino acids. CDR1 MNHNS and CDR2 SASEGT come from the germline V gene. V dropped 7 bases and J dropped 1; count of bases not matched to a gene: 0. The CDR3 bases are TGTGCCAGCAACAGGGGCCAAGAGACCCAGTACTTC. It translates to CASNRGQETQYF.

This clone was seen a few times. The chain links TRBV28 to TRBJ1-5, with TRBD1 matching over 12 bases. With V trimmed by 1 base and J by 2 bases, 6 bases remained unmatched. This CDR3 region has 18 residues. Germline V gene lookup returns CDR1 MDHEN and CDR2 SYDVKM. CDR3 loop: CASSLYGTGGRGNQPQHF. The CDR3 bases are TGTGCCAGCAGTTTATATGGGACAGGGGGCCGAGGCAATCAGCCCCAGCATTTT.

This clone came up once. The rearrangement joins TRBV11-3 to TRBJ2-5; TRBD2 matches at 8 bases. Germline V gene sequence: CDR1 SGHNT, CDR2 YENEEA. V lost 2 bases and J lost 2; bases outside the gene matches: 13. The CDR3 runs 18 residues. As DNA, the CDR3 is TGTGCCAGCAGCTTAAATGGGACGGGTATAGCGGGGCAAGAGACCCAGTACTTC. It yields the protein CASSLNGTGIAGQETQYF.

The chain combines TRBV7-9 with TRBJ2-3; weak D call: TRBD1 (6 bases). Looked up from germline, CDR1 is SEHNR and CDR2 is FQNEAQ (reference sequence). Trimming took off 2 bases at V and 4 bases at J, with 13 bases between the two ends. The CDR3 covers 15 residues. The CDR3 sequence is CASSLRGKGADTQYF. CDR3 bases: TGTGCCAGCAGCTTACGGGGAAAGGGGGCAGATACGCAGTATTTT.

The J gene is TRBJ1-1, the V gene TRBV2; possible D gene TRBD1, 6 bases. V was pared by 3 bases and J by 3 bases, with 11 bases between. Germline CDR1 and CDR2: SNHLY and FYNNEI. CDR3 length: 14 amino acids. In DNA, the CDR3 is TGTGCCAGCAGTGATGGGGGCCCGGACACTGAAGCTTTCTTT. Translation: CASSDGGPDTEAFF.

The CDR3 DNA is TGCGCCAGCAGCTTGGACACCCCCAGGGAAGGATCACCCCTCCACTTT. Translated: CASSLDTPREGSPLHF. The chain is built from TRBV5-1 and TRBJ1-6, with a possible D match to TRBD1 (5 bases). Between the trimmed V and J ends, which lost 0 bases and 10 bases, there was a span of 17 bases. The germline V gene has CDR1 SGHRS and CDR2 YFSETQ. CDR3 length equals 16 residues.

The chain combines TRBV6-6 with TRBJ1-4; 8 nucleotides align to TRBD1. The CDR3 sequence is 15 residues long. The germline V gene has CDR1 MNHNY and CDR2 SVGAGI (reference sequence). V was clipped by 7 bases and J by 8 bases; unmatched bases: 12. The CDR3 spells CASKRPGGLREKLFF. DNA of the CDR3: TGTGCCAGCAAACGACCAGGGGGCTTGAGGGAAAAACTGTTTTTT.

The chain links TRBV19 to TRBJ2-1; no clear D gene. The CDR3 extends over 13 amino acids. Trimming cost V 2 bases and J 9 bases, with 11 bases left between them. Germline CDR1 is LNHDA and CDR2 is SQIVND (reference sequence). The CDR3 DNA is TGTGCCAGTAGTATAATCAGGAACAGTGAGCAGTTCTTC. Translation: CASSIIRNSEQFF.

The V gene is TRBV6-5, the J gene TRBJ2-5; 12 bases map to TRBD2. V was clipped by 7 bases and J by 11 bases; unmatched bases: 14. This CDR3 has 15 residues. Germline values: CDR1 MNHEY, CDR2 SVGAGI. The CDR3 sequence: CASNPGASGGASQYF. The CDR3 DNA follows: TGTGCCAGCAATCCCGGTGCTAGCGGGGGGGCGAGTCAGTACTTC.

This chain connects TRBV28 to TRBJ2-7; D gene uncertain. The CDR3 is 14 residues long. Germline V CDR1 and CDR2: MDHEN, SYDVKM. V lost 7 bases, J lost 0 bases, and 13 bases lay in between. The CDR3 is CASNPPQSSYEQYF. CDR3 nucleotides: TGTGCCAGCAACCCCCCACAGAGCTCCTACGAGCAGTACTTC.

This clone was observed a handful of times. This chain joins TRBV24-1 and TRBJ2-7, with 12 bases fitting TRBD2. In germline, CDR1 is KGHDR, CDR2 SFDVKD. V was clipped by 10 bases and J by 2 bases; unmatched bases: 14. The CDR3 runs 17 residues. The CDR3 is CATAGLGTSGLTYEQYF. In DNA, the CDR3 is TGTGCCACAGCAGGTCTTGGGACTAGCGGGCTTACCTACGAGCAGTACTTC.

The V gene is TRBV28, the J gene TRBJ2-1, with a possible D match to TRBD2 (5 bases). The germline CDR1 and CDR2 sequences are MDHEN and SYDVKM. This CDR3 region has 15 residues. Trimming removed 7 bases at V and 7 bases at J, with 20 bases between. CDR3 sequence (DNA): TGTGCCAGCACCAACCCAAGGAGAGGGAAGAATGAGCAGTTCTTC. Translation: CASTNPRRGKNEQFF. The full variable domain, its missing parts supplied by reference TRBV28 and TRBJ2-1, is DVKVTQSSRYLVKRTGEKVFLECVQDMDHENMFWYRQDPGLGLRLIYFSYDVKMKEKGDIPEGYSVSREKKERFSLILESASTNQTSMYLCASTNPRRGKNEQFFGPGTRLTVL.

V usage is TRBV7-2 and J usage is TRBJ2-1; D is uncertain. CDR1 SGHTA and CDR2 FQGNSA come from the germline V gene. CDR3 size: 11 residues. V lost 5 bases and J lost 4, with 3 bases in between. The CDR3 coding sequence is TGTGCCAGCAGCCGGTACAATGAGCAGTTCTTC. Translating gives CASSRYNEQFF.

This clone qualifies as medium-sized (0.01 to 0.1%). The chain recombines TRBV29-1 with TRBJ2-7, with 10 bases fitting TRBD2. With 6 bases clipped from V and 3 bases from J, the junction kept 2 bases outside the gene matches. Germline V gene data show CDR1 as SQVTM and CDR2 as ANQGSEA. The CDR3 length is 12 residues. The CDR3 sequence is CSVRTSGYEQYF. CDR3 DNA: TGCAGCGTGAGGACTAGCGGCTACGAGCAGTACTTC.

The genes are TRBV10-3 and TRBJ2-7; 11 bases fit TRBD2. V shed 0 bases, J shed 3 bases, and the junction held 16 bases outside the gene matches. Looked up from germline, CDR1 is ENHRY and CDR2 is SYGVKD. The CDR3 contains 20 residues. The CDR3 bases are TGTGCCATCAGTGAGTCGGCTAGCGGGAGGACGCCCGGCCGGATCTACGAGCAGTACTTC. This encodes CAISESASGRTPGRIYEQYF.

This chain uses TRBV7-6 with TRBJ1-3; possibly TRBD1 for D (5 bases). V dropped 3 bases and J dropped 2 bases, with 20 bases sitting between them. Germline V gene lookup returns CDR1 SGHVS and CDR2 FNYEAQ. The CDR3 contains 18 residues. CDR3 amino acids: CASSLGSGGAQAGNTIYF. In nucleotides, the CDR3 is TGTGCCAGCAGCTTGGGCTCGGGTGGGGCGCAAGCTGGAAACACCATATATTTT.

This clone was detected only once. The genes are TRBV10-1 and TRBJ2-5; 9 bases fit TRBD2. CDR1 is WNHNN and CDR2 is SYGVQD in the germline V gene (reference sequence). The CDR3 has 15 residues. With 3 bases clipped from V and 5 bases from J, the junction kept 7 bases outside the gene matches. This chain's CDR3 is CASSDGAGGPETQYF. The CDR3 region has the DNA TGCGCCAGCAGTGACGGGGCGGGAGGGCCGGAGACCCAGTACTTC.

The chain joins TRBV9 to TRBJ2-1, with TRBD2 as a possible D gene (6 bases). V lost 4 bases and J lost 0, with 11 bases in between. The germline gives CDR1 SGDLS, CDR2 YYNGEE. The length of the CDR3 is 15 residues. CDR3 region: CASSPMGGSYNEQFF. The CDR3 region has the DNA TGTGCCAGCAGCCCAATGGGGGGCTCCTACAATGAGCAGTTCTTC. The whole variable domain, filled in from reference TRBV9 and TRBJ2-1, reads DSGVTQTPKHLITATGQRVTLRCSPRSGDLSVYWYQQSLDQGLQFLIQYYNGEERAKGNILERFSAQQFPDLHSELNLSSLELGDSALYFCASSPMGGSYNEQFFGPGTRLTVL.

The chain joins TRBV7-2 to TRBJ2-1; TRBD2 agrees at 13 bases. CDR1 and CDR2 (germline): SGHTA, FQGNSA. The CDR3 spans 17 residues. Trimming at V came to 2 bases and at J to 7 bases, leaving 8 bases not matched to a gene. The CDR3 is CASSLQLAGGHGNEQFF. CDR3 nucleotides: TGTGCCAGCAGCTTACAACTAGCGGGGGGGCATGGGAATGAGCAGTTCTTC. The entire variable domain, with the rest obtained from reference TRBV7-2 and TRBJ2-1, is as follows: GAGVSQSPSNKVTEKGKDVELRCDPISGHTALYWYRQSLGQGLEFLIYFQGNSAPDKSGLPSDRFSAERTGGSVSTLTIQRTQQEDSAVYLCASSLQLAGGHGNEQFFGPGTRLTVL.